The 5 T cell receptor beta chains given below trace back to one sample, sequenced in a study of shared clonotypes between healthy human individuals (dated by TCRdb to about 2020). The protocol used for the library was the immunoSEQ multiplex PCR assay. In TCRdb, the immuneACCESS table is reduced to in-frame sequences with V and J assigned. These tables do not hold every clone; where another copy was compared, an unresolved V gene accounts for under half, and the others remain unexplained. The sample contains around 1.5 million clones, under 99% of them found a single time. About 0.45% of the sample rests with the top ten. Sequencing was performed on naive CD4+ T cells sorted from blood. The cell subset or site label, as the study defines it: CD45RA+ positively selected. These receptors were obtained from a man aged 25-45 years in good health.

The chain has TRBV5-1 and TRBJ2-1; TRBD1 is a possible D gene (6 bases). Trimming shortened V by 2 bases and J by 12 bases, and 15 bases separated the two germline ends. The CDR3 has 13 residues. Germline lookup yields CDR1 SGHRS and CDR2 YFSETQ. CDR3 nucleotide sequence: TGCGCCAGCAGCTTTGGAAACCTGGACAGGCAGTTCTTC. Amino acids: CASSFGNLDRQFF.

In nucleotides, the CDR3 is TGTGCCAGCAGCTTAGGGTTCAACGAGCAGTACTTC. Translation: CASSLGFNEQYF. V and J are TRBV13 and TRBJ2-7; no firm D call. V was trimmed by 0 bases and J by 5 bases, leaving 5 bases between them. The CDR3 runs 12 residues. Looked up from germline, CDR1 is PRHDT and CDR2 is FYEKMQ (reference sequence).

The gene calls are TRBV28 and TRBJ2-1; 12 nucleotides line up with TRBD2. The CDR3 loop spans 21 amino acids. V lost 6 bases, J lost 8 bases, and 26 bases stayed unmatched. CDR1 and CDR2 (germline): MDHEN, SYDVKM. The CDR3 DNA reads as TGTGCCAGCAGCCCCCGAAGGGGGGCGCGGTTGACTAGCGGGAGTACGCATGAGCAGTTCTTC. This sequence encodes CASSPRRGARLTSGSTHEQFF.

This chain connects TRBV18 to TRBJ2-1, with TRBD2 identical over 7 bases. The CDR3 extends over 14 amino acids. The germline V gene has CDR1 KGHSH and CDR2 LQKENI. V shed 3 bases and J 8 bases; nucleotides not matched to a gene: 7. The CDR3 spells CASSPGLGGDEQFF. The CDR3 region has the DNA TGTGCCAGCTCACCGGGACTGGGAGGGGATGAGCAGTTCTTC.

The chain carries TRBV7-3 and TRBJ2-2; TRBD1 aligns across 9 bases. The junction had 10 bases not matched to a gene; V was cut back by 5 bases and J by 6 bases. The CDR3 runs to 16 residues. Germline V gene data show CDR1 as SGHTA and CDR2 as FQGTGA. The CDR3 DNA reads TGTGCCAGCAGCCAAAAGGGACAGGGACATGCCGGGGAGCTGTTTTTT. This encodes CASSQKGQGHAGELFF. The full variable domain, its missing parts supplied by reference TRBV7-3 and TRBJ2-2, is GAGVSQTPSNKVTEKGKYVELRCDPISGHTALYWYRQSLGQGPEFLIYFQGTGAADDSGLPNDRFFAVRPEGSVSTLKIQRTERGDSAVYLCASSQKGQGHAGELFFGEGSRLTVL.